This TCR beta chain originates from a study of early T cells in non-severe SARS-CoV-2 infection. Study details: With bulk RNA from unsorted whole blood as input, sequencing yielded unpaired chains. Overall study results and limits: Anti-spike CD8 specificities were favored by VDJdb matching, whose results missed private and CD4 specificities.

V was clipped by 4 bases and J by 5 bases; unmatched bases: 8. The CDR3 has 14 amino acids. Germline V CDR1 and CDR2: SGHKS, YYEKEE (reference sequence). This clonotype was detected ten times or more. The antigen is unknown. cDNA molecules, individually, were tagged with unique molecular identifiers. TCRdb analysed the 5' RACE reads with MiXCR anew, one entry per CDR3 protein. The sample has some 61,000 distinct CDR3 sequences, approximately 13% seen once. Source material: whole blood. This rearrangement joins TRBV5-5 to TRBJ2-7; 8 nucleotides match TRBD1. The clonotype originates from an adult who was a healthcare worker with PCR-confirmed SARS-CoV-2 infection or an uninfected control (not recorded which). Here the CDR3 reads CASSGTGHVDEQYF. In nucleotides, the CDR3 is TGTGCCAGCAGCGGGACAGGCCATGTGGACGAGCAGTACTTC.